This TCR beta chain was observed in a study of cytomegalovirus exposure and HLA in healthy donors. Across the study: Inside one of the first data releases sat some 93 million unique TCRs taken from HLA-typed donors. General observations from the study: TCR beta chain V- and J-gene trimming was linked, in a later analysis, to a missense variant in DCLRE1C. The authors enumerated around 150 TCR beta chains as linked to cytomegalovirus.

The PCR ran on 60 Vbeta and 13 Jbeta primers. Some clones are missing from TCRdb's copy, which holds only in-frame ones; the method was immunoSEQ multiplex PCR. The table lists around 110,000 clones, about 74% of them singletons. V was pared by 5 bases and J by 4 bases, with 17 bases between. Germline V gene data show CDR1 as GTSNPN and CDR2 as SVGIG (reference sequence). The CDR3 is made up of 14 amino acids. This cohort consisted of healthy bone marrow donors. Details on this clone: The antigen is unknown.

This receptor was obtained from a woman in her thirties or forties in good health and CMV-seropositive. The V and J genes are TRBV30 and TRBJ1-1; D is ambiguous. The sample comprised PBMCs. The CDR3 nucleotides read TGTGCCTGGGATGGGGAGGTTATCCCCACTGAAGCTTTCTTT. Amino acids: CAWDGEVIPTEAFF.